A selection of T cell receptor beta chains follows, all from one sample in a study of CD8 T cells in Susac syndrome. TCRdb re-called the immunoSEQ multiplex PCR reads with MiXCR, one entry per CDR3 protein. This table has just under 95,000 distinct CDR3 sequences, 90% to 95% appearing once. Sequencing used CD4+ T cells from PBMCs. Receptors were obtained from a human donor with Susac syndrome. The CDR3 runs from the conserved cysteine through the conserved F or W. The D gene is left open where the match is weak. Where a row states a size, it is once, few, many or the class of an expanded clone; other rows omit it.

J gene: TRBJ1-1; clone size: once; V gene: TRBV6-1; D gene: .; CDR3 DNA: TGTGCCAGCAGTGACGGACGGGCCACTGAAGCTTTCTTT; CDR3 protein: CASSDGRATEAFF
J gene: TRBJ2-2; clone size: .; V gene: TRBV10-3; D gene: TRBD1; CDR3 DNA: TGTGCCATCAGCCCTGGGACAGCGAACACCGGGGAGCTGTTTTTT; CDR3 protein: CAISPGTANTGELFF
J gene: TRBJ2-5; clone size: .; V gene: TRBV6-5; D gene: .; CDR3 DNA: TGTGCCAGCAGTAGTATGGAGACCCAGTACTTC; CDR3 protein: CASSSMETQYF
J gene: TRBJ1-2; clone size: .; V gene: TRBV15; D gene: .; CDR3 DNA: TGTGCCACCAGCAGAGACTATGGCTACACCTTC; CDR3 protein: CATSRDYGYTF
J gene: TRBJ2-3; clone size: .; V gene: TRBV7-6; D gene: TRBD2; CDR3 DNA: TGTGCCAGCAGCTTCGCTGAGGCGGGGGGCACAGATACGCAGTATTTT; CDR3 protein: CASSFAEAGGTDTQYF
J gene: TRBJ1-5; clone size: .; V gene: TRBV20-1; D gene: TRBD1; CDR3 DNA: TGCAGTGCTACGAGGGGACAGAGTTATCAGCCCCAGCATTTT; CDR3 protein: CSATRGQSYQPQHF
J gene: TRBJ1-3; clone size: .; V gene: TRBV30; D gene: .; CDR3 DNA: TGTGCCTGCCAGCAGAGCTCTGGAAACACCATATATTTT; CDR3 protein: CACQQSSGNTIYF
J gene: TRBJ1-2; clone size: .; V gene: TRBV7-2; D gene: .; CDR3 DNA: TGTGCCAGCAGCCAAGACAGTGATCCTAACTATGGCTACACCTTC; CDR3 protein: CASSQDSDPNYGYTF
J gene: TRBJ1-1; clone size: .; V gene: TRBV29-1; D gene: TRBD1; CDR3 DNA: TGCAGCGTAACCAGGACAGGGAAAACTGAAGCTTTCTTT; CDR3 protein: CSVTRTGKTEAFF
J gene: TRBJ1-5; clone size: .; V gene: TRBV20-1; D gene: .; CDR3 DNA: TGCAGTGCGGTGGCGGGCGATGCTAGCCGCAATCAGCCCCAGCATTTT; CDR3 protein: CSAVAGDASRNQPQHF
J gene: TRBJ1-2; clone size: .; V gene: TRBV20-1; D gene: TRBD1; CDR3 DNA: TGCAGTGCTAGAGAAGTCAAGGGGGACAGGGACAGTTATGGCTACACCTTC; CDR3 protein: CSAREVKGDRDSYGYTF
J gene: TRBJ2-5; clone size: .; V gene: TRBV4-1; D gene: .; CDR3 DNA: TGCGCCAGCAGCCAAGGGTATCCAGAAGAGACCCAGTACTTC; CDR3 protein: CASSQGYPEETQYF
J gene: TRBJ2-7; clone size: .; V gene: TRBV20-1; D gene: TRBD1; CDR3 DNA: TGCAGTGCTAGAAAAACAGGGGGCTACGAGCAGTACTTC; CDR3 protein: CSARKTGGYEQYF
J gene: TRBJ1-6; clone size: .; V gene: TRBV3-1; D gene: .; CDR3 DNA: TGTGCCAGCAGCCCGATCCCTGTATCACTGGCTTCACCCCTCCACTTT; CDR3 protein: CASSPIPVSLASPLHF
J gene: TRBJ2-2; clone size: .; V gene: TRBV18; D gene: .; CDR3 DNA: TGTGCCAGCTCAGGCGTTAAAGGCCCCGGGGAGCTGTTTTTT; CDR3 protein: CASSGVKGPGELFF
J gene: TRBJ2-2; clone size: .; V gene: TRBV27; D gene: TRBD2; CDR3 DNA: TGTGCCAGCAGTTTAATAGGAGGGTCCAGCGGGGGGGCCAAGGGCGGGGAGCTGTTTTTT; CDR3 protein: CASSLIGGSSGGAKGGELFF
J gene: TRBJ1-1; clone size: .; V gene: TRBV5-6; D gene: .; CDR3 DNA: TGTGCCAGCAGCTTAGGACCGACGACTGCTTTCTTT; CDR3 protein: CASSLGPTTAFF
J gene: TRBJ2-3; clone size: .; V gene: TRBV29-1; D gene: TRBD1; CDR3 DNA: TGCAGCGTCGCTTGGACAGGGACCACAGATACGCAGTATTTT; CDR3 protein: CSVAWTGTTDTQYF
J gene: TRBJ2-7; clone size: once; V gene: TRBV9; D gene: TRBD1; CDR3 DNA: TGTGCCAGCAGCGTACGGGACAGACCCTACGAGCAGTACTTC; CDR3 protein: CASSVRDRPYEQYF
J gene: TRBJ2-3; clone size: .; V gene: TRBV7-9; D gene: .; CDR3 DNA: TGTGCCAGCCAGCTTACGGGTAATACGCAGTATTTT; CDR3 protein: CASQLTGNTQYF
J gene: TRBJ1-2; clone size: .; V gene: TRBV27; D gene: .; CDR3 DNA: TGTGCCAGCAGTTTGCTCGGGGCTAATGGCTACACCTTC; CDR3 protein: CASSLLGANGYTF
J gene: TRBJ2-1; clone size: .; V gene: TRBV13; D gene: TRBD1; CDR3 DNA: TGTGCCAGCAGCCTCGACAGGGGCCGGAATGAGCAGTTCTTC; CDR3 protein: CASSLDRGRNEQFF